Each of the 28 T cell receptor beta chains below was sequenced from the same sample in a study of blood T cell repertoires in COVID-19. Generated by immunoSEQ multiplex PCR, the TCRdb table keeps only in-frame clones and is missing some. This sample carries some 170,000 clones, approximately 95% of them seen once, and the ten largest clones take just under 2%. The sequenced sample was peripheral blood. The receptors stem from an older woman with COVID-19, enrolled during active disease.

This chain links TRBV5-1 with TRBJ2-1; 9 bases match TRBD1. The CDR3 covers 16 residues. Germline V gene data show CDR1 as SGHRS and CDR2 as YFSETQ. The trim removed 7 bases at V and 3 bases at J, leaving 11 bases unmatched. Written as DNA, the CDR3 is TGCGCCAGCGGGTCTTTGGGACAGGGTAACTACAATGAGCAGTTCTTC. It yields the protein CASGSLGQGNYNEQFF.

This clone was counted once. CDR3 region: CASSPYSSYNSPLHF. The CDR3, as DNA: TGTGCCAGCTCACCTTATAGCTCCTATAATTCACCCCTCCACTTT. The chain employs TRBV18 and TRBJ1-6; no reliable D call. V lost 3 bases to trimming and J lost 0 bases, with 6 bases between them. CDR3 length: 15 residues. CDR1 is KGHSH, CDR2 LQKENI, per germline.

The chain is built from TRBV5-1 and TRBJ1-3; 12 nucleotides align to TRBD1. The V and J ends lost 5 bases and 0 bases, in that order; junction bases with no gene match: 9. The CDR3 length is 18 residues. Per germline, CDR1 SGHRS and CDR2 YFSETQ. The CDR3: CASRPGTGGGSSGNTIYF. The CDR3 DNA reads TGCGCCAGCAGACCTGGGACAGGGGGCGGGAGCTCTGGAAACACCATATATTTT.

V gene TRBV11-3 combines with J gene TRBJ1-6; the D gene is possibly TRBD1 (6 bases). The germline CDR1 and CDR2 sequences are SGHNT and YENEEA. V was trimmed by 5 bases and J by 8 bases, leaving 10 bases between them. This CDR3 contains 13 residues. In DNA, the CDR3 is TGTGCCAGCAGCCCGGACAGATATTCACCCCTCCACTTT. This codes for CASSPDRYSPLHF.

The chain has TRBV5-4 and TRBJ2-7; the match to TRBD1 covers 10 bases. Trimming took 3 bases from V and 5 from J; bases not matched to a gene: 5. The CDR3 spans 14 residues. CDR1 and CDR2 from the germline V gene are SGHNT and YYREEE (reference sequence). Here the CDR3 reads CASSSPGQGNEQYF. The CDR3 DNA follows: TGTGCCAGCAGCTCCCCGGGACAGGGGAACGAGCAGTACTTC.

The CDR3 coding sequence is TGTGCCAGCAGCCGCTTAGCGGGTTCCTCCTACAATGAGCAGTTCTTC. Amino acid sequence: CASSRLAGSSYNEQFF. This sequence joins TRBV7-2 and TRBJ2-1; 7 nucleotides align to TRBD2. Germline V CDR1 and CDR2: SGHTA, FQGNSA. CDR3 length equals 16 residues. The J segment lost 0 bases and the V segment lost 5 bases, leaving 7 bases of the junction unmatched.

The V call is TRBV5-4, the J call TRBJ1-1, with a tentative D call TRBD1 (5 bases). CDR3 length equals 15 residues. V was shortened by 2 bases and J by 1 base, with 12 bases between the two germline ends. The V gene's germline CDR1 is SGHNT and CDR2 YYREEE (reference sequence). The chain's CDR3 is CASSFTAGRNTEAFF. The CDR3 region has the DNA TGTGCCAGCAGCTTTACAGCAGGGCGGAACACTGAAGCTTTCTTT.

The V call is TRBV4-3, the J call TRBJ1-4, with D perhaps matching TRBD1 (5 bases). The CDR3 totals 16 residues. V was clipped by 1 base and J by 0 bases, with 9 bases between them. Germline CDR1 and CDR2: LGHNA and YSLEER. In DNA, the CDR3 is TGCGCCAGCAGCCAAGGGACATTTGCAACTAATGAAAAACTGTTTTTT. It translates to CASSQGTFATNEKLFF.

The CDR3 coding sequence is TGTGCCAGCAGCTACCTCGGGACAGGGGCTAATTCACCCCTCCACTTT. Protein: CASSYLGTGANSPLHF. The chain recombines TRBV7-3 with TRBJ1-6; 10 bases align to TRBD1. CDR3 length: 16 residues. Germline trimming cut 4 bases from V and 6 bases from J; bases unmatched to any gene: 6. CDR1 and CDR2 (germline): SGHTA, FQGTGA.

The chain couples TRBV18 to TRBJ1-2; D might be TRBD1 (6 bases). This CDR3 contains 13 residues. Trimming shortened V by 2 bases and J by 4 bases, and 8 bases separated the two germline ends. In germline, CDR1 is KGHSH, CDR2 LQKENI. The CDR3 region has the DNA TGTGCCAGCTCACCAGGGGGCTTCTATGGCTACACCTTC. Translated: CASSPGGFYGYTF.

This clone has a single count. V and J are TRBV3-1 (or the pseudogene TRBV3-2) and TRBJ1-3, with D possibly TRBD1 on 5 matching bases. CDR3 size: 15 residues. Germline V gene lookup returns CDR1 LGHDT and CDR2 YNNKEL (reference sequence). With 0 bases removed from V and 6 bases from J, the gap between germline ends came to 12 bases. The CDR3 spells CASSQERLTENTIYF. CDR3 sequence (DNA): TGTGCCAGCAGCCAAGAAAGGCTGACAGAAAACACCATATATTTT.

The chain employs TRBV5-4 and TRBJ2-7, with a tentative D call TRBD1 (6 bases). The CDR3 loop spans 15 amino acids. Between the trimmed V and J ends, which lost 2 bases and 5 bases, there was a span of 17 bases. The V gene's germline CDR1 is SGHNT and CDR2 YYREEE (reference sequence). CDR3 protein: CASSLQGSFGNEQYF. The CDR3 nucleotides read TGTGCCAGCAGCTTACAGGGAAGTTTCGGTAACGAGCAGTACTTC.

CDR3 sequence reads: CASSPAISGYGYTF. The CDR3, as DNA: TGTGCCAGCAGCCCCGCGATCTCTGGCTATGGCTACACCTTC. The chain couples TRBV27 to TRBJ1-2; D remains ambiguous. The CDR3 runs 14 residues. In germline, CDR1 is MNHEY, CDR2 SMNVEV (reference sequence). Trimming took 6 bases from V and 4 from J, leaving 15 bases between them.

J is TRBJ1-1 and V is TRBV7-9, with 7 nucleotides matching TRBD1. CDR3 length: 14 residues. From germline, CDR1 is SEHNR and CDR2 FQNEAQ (reference sequence). Trimming cost V 3 bases and J 1 base; bases outside gene matches: 2. The CDR3 bases are TGTGCCAGCAGCTTCCCAGGGGGGAACACTGAAGCTTTCTTT. Translating it yields CASSFPGGNTEAFF.

The chain couples TRBV19 to TRBJ1-4; weak D call: TRBD1 (5 bases). CDR1 is LNHDA and CDR2 is SQIVND in the germline V gene (reference sequence). This CDR3 has 13 amino acids. V lost 5 bases and J lost 8, with 12 bases in between. DNA of the CDR3: TGTGCCAGTAGTCCCAGGGAGGGGGAAAAACTGTTTTTT. This encodes CASSPREGEKLFF.

The chain joins TRBV27 to TRBJ2-7, with a possible D match to TRBD1 (6 bases). V lost 2 bases to trimming and J lost 3 bases, with 8 bases between them. The CDR3 totals 13 residues. Germline CDR1 reads MNHEY; CDR2 reads SMNVEV (reference sequence). CDR3 sequence (DNA): TGTGCCAGCAGTTTAGGGGACAACTACGAGCAGTACTTC. Protein: CASSLGDNYEQYF.

The CDR3 loop is CASKDRSFGYTF. The CDR3 DNA reads TGTGCCAGTAAAGACAGGTCCTTTGGCTACACCTTC. V and J are TRBV19 and TRBJ1-2; D is perhaps TRBD1 (6 bases). V shed 7 bases and J shed 7 bases, with 13 bases lying between them. The CDR3 is 12 amino acids. Germline V lookup: CDR1 LNHDA, CDR2 SQIVND (reference sequence). The whole variable domain, filled in from reference TRBV19 and TRBJ1-2, reads DGGITQSPKYLFRKEGQNVTLSCEQNLNHDAMYWYRQDPGQGLRLIYYSQIVNDFQKGDIAEGYSVSREKKESFPLTVTSAQKNPTAFYLCASKDRSFGYTFGSGTRLTVV.

J is TRBJ1-4 and V is TRBV10-3; 9 nucleotides line up with TRBD1. V lost 2 bases, J lost 8 bases, and 6 bases stayed unmatched. The germline V gene has CDR1 ENHRY and CDR2 SYGVKD. This CDR3 is built from 15 residues. For the CDR3, the DNA is TGTGCCATCAGTGAGACGGACAGGGGAAGGGAAAAACTGTTTTTT. It yields the protein CAISETDRGREKLFF.

This chain connects TRBV5-4 to TRBJ2-5; D is possibly TRBD2 (5 bases). The CDR3 runs 15 residues. The V end lost 1 base, the J end lost 5 bases, and 15 bases lay between the germline ends. From germline, CDR1 is SGHNT and CDR2 YYREEE (reference sequence). CDR3 nucleotide sequence: TGTGCCAGCAGCTTGTCTTCGCTAGCTGAGGAGACCCAGTACTTC. It encodes CASSLSSLAEETQYF.

The chain employs TRBV4-2 and TRBJ1-4, with no clear D. The V and J ends lost 4 bases and 5 bases respectively, with 14 bases between them. The CDR3 extends over 15 amino acids. Germline CDR1 LGHNA, CDR2 YNFKEQ. The DNA for the CDR3 is TGTGCCAGCAGCCCCGAGAGGGAGGGAAATGAAAAACTGTTTTTT. It specifies CASSPEREGNEKLFF.

This chain links TRBV11-2 with TRBJ2-7; 12 bases are a match to TRBD2. Germline CDR1 reads SGHAT; CDR2 reads FQNNGV. Unmatched junction bases numbered 5, after V lost 3 bases and J lost 2 bases. The CDR3 extends over 16 amino acids. The CDR3 loop reads CASSFTSGGTAYEQYF. CDR3 bases: TGTGCCAGCAGCTTTACTAGCGGGGGGACCGCCTACGAGCAGTACTTC. The whole variable domain, filled in from reference TRBV11-2 and TRBJ2-7, reads EAGVAQSPRYKIIEKRQSVAFWCNPISGHATLYWYQQILGQGPKLLIQFQNNGVVDDSQLPKDRFSAERLKGVDSTLKIQPAKLEDSAVYLCASSFTSGGTAYEQYFGPGTRLTVT.

The chain carries TRBV7-2 and TRBJ2-1, with 7 bases identical to TRBD1. The V gene's germline CDR1 is SGHTA and CDR2 FQGNSA. The CDR3 is 18 amino acids. The V segment lost 0 bases and the J segment 3 bases; nucleotides outside the gene matches: 11. The CDR3 DNA is TGTGCCAGCAGCTTAGCGCGAGGCAGGGGGTTCAGCTACAATGAGCAGTTCTTC. This translates into CASSLARGRGFSYNEQFF.

The gene calls are TRBV14 and TRBJ2-2, with 9 bases aligning to TRBD1. CDR1 is SGHDN and CDR2 is FVKESK in the germline V gene. V shed 4 bases, J shed 4 bases, and the junction held 7 bases outside the gene matches. The CDR3 sequence is 16 residues long. CDR3 protein: CASSPGTGSITGELFF. The CDR3 coding sequence is TGTGCCAGCAGCCCCGGGACAGGGTCGATCACCGGGGAGCTGTTTTTT.

The V gene is TRBV27, the J gene TRBJ1-2; D might be TRBD1 (6 bases). The ends were cut back, 4 bases at V and 5 bases at J, with 17 bases in the middle. The CDR3 is made up of 15 amino acids. CDR1 is MNHEY and CDR2 is SMNVEV in the germline V gene (reference sequence). The CDR3 sequence is CASSSIGQIVYGYTF. In nucleotides, the CDR3 is TGTGCCAGCAGTTCCATTGGACAGATAGTATATGGCTACACCTTC.

With regard to this clone: This CDR3 is also generated by other DNA sequences in the sample. The rearrangement joins TRBV3-1 (or the pseudogene TRBV3-2) to TRBJ2-5, with 12 bases fitting TRBD1. The germline gives CDR1 LGHDT, CDR2 YNNKEL (reference sequence). With V trimmed by 4 bases and J by 5 bases, 2 bases remained unmatched. CDR3 length: 14 residues. As DNA, the CDR3 is TGTGCCAGCAGCCCGGGACAGGGGGCTGAGACCCAGTACTTC. Translation gives CASSPGQGAETQYF.

The chain recombines TRBV19 with TRBJ1-1; D is uncertain. The CDR3 is 14 residues long. Germline loops: CDR1 LNHDA, CDR2 SQIVND (reference sequence). Trimming removed 2 bases from V and 4 bases from J, with 11 bases in between. Written as DNA, the CDR3 is TGTGCCAGTAGTATACAGTTTTCGGGCACTGAAGCTTTCTTT. It is translated as CASSIQFSGTEAFF.

The rearrangement joins TRBV7-9 to TRBJ1-1, with 7 bases matching TRBD1. V shed 3 bases and J 4 bases; nucleotides not matched to a gene: 2. Germline lookup yields CDR1 SEHNR and CDR2 FQNEAQ (reference sequence). The CDR3 covers 13 residues. CDR3 in amino acids: CASSFQGGTEAFF. CDR3 bases: TGTGCCAGCAGCTTCCAGGGGGGCACTGAAGCTTTCTTT.

The rearrangement uses TRBV19 and TRBJ2-2; 8 nucleotides match TRBD2. The J segment lost 6 bases and the V segment lost 7 bases, leaving 10 bases of the junction unmatched. This CDR3 spans 15 amino acids. The germline V gene has CDR1 LNHDA and CDR2 SQIVND (reference sequence). For the CDR3, the DNA is TGTGCCAGTAACCCCCAGCGGGGGATCTCCGGGGAGCTGTTTTTT. This codes for CASNPQRGISGELFF.